Here is one TCR beta chain with its context. The V and J ends lost 2 bases and 0 bases respectively, with 11 bases between them. The germline CDR1 and CDR2 sequences are SGHTA and FQGNSA. CDR3 length: 16 residues. This record comes from a study of CD8 T cell repertoires and HIV-1 epitope variants. About the research overall: Controls were a CMV, EBV and flu peptide pool, Ebola AY9 negative control, and no-peptide well. T cells were cultured for approximately ten days with cytokines added on days 3 and 7.

Only in-frame clones appear in the TCRdb table, and some are missing; sequencing was by immunoSEQ multiplex PCR. The sample contains 90,000 or so clones, approximately 70% of which appear only once. V and J are TRBV7-2 and TRBJ1-3; D is ambiguous. The receptor comes from a male donor with HIV. The sequenced sample consisted of uncultured baseline CD8+ T cells from peripheral blood mononuclear cells (PBMCs). CDR3 in DNA: TGTGCCAGCAGCTTACCGCCGCAGTACTCTGGAAACACCATATATTTT. This translates into CASSLPPQYSGNTIYF. Filled out from reference TRBV7-2 and TRBJ1-3, the complete variable domain reads GAGVSQSPSNKVTEKGKDVELRCDPISGHTALYWYRQSLGQGLEFLIYFQGNSAPDKSGLPSDRFSAERTGGSVSTLTIQRTQQEDSAVYLCASSLPPQYSGNTIYFGEGSWLTVV.